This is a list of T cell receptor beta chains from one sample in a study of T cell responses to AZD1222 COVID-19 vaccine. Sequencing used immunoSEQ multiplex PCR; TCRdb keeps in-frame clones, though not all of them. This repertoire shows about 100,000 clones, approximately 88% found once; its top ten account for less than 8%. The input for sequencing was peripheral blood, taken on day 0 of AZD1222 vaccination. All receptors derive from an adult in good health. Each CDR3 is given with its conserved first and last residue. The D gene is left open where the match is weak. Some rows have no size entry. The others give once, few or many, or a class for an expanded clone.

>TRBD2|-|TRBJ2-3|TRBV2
CASQWEGLAGGRVTQYF
TGTGCCAGCCAGTGGGAGGGACTAGCGGGAGGTCGGGTTACGCAGTATTTT
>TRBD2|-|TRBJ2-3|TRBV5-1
CASSRRTSVSTDTQYF
TGCGCCAGCAGCCGACGGACTAGCGTTAGCACAGATACGCAGTATTTT
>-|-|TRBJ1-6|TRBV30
CAWSEDRGYSPLHF
TGTGCCTGGAGTGAAGATAGGGGATATTCACCCCTCCACTTT
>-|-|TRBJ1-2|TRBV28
CASSSNRRGGYTF
TGTGCCAGCAGTTCCAACCGCAGGGGAGGCTACACCTTC
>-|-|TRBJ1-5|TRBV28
CASRAPSNQPQHF
TGTGCCAGCAGGGCGCCCTCCAATCAGCCCCAGCATTTT
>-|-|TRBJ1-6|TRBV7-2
CASSSSWGGTLHF
TGTGCCAGCAGCTCCTCGTGGGGGGGGACCCTCCACTTT
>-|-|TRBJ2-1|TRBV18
CASSPKRDNEQFF
TGTGCCAGCTCACCAAAGCGGGACAATGAGCAGTTCTTC
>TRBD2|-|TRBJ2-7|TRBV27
CASTPASGRESSYEQYF
TGTGCCAGCACCCCGGCTAGCGGGAGGGAAAGCTCCTACGAGCAGTACTTC
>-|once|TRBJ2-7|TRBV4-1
CASSQEASRQGLYEQYF
TGCGCCAGCAGCCAAGAGGCTTCGAGACAGGGACTCTACGAGCAGTACTTC
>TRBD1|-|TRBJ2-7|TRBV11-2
CASSLQGAGPYEQYF
TGTGCCAGCAGCTTACAGGGGGCCGGACCCTACGAGCAGTACTTC
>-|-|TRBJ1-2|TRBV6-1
CASSEVSRNYGYTF
TGTGCCAGCAGTGAAGTGTCACGGAACTATGGCTACACCTTC
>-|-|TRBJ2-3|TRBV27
CASRATSTDTQYF
TGTGCCAGCAGAGCGACTAGCACAGATACGCAGTATTTT
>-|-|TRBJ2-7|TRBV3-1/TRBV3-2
CASSQQSTYEQYF
TGTGCCAGCAGCCAACAGTCTACCTACGAGCAGTACTTC
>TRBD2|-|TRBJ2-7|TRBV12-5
CASGLRLAKNYEQYF
TGTGCTAGTGGATTAAGACTAGCTAAGAACTACGAGCAGTACTTC
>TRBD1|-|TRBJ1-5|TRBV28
CASRSGQGGQPQHF
TGTGCCAGCAGATCCGGACAGGGTGGACAGCCCCAGCATTTT
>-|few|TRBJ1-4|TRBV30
CAWSLSPVGEKLFF
TGTGCCTGGAGCCTGTCCCCGGTTGGGGAAAAACTGTTTTTT
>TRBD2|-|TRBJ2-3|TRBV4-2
CASSQASGDRRLF
TGTGCCAGCAGCCAAGCTAGCGGGGATCGACGCCTTTTT
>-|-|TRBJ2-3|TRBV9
CASSVPAGGDTQYF
TGTGCCAGCAGCGTCCCCGCCGGGGGTGATACGCAGTATTTT
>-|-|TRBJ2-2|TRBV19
CASSIAAGLGNTGELFF
TGTGCCAGTAGTATAGCTGCGGGACTGGGGAACACCGGGGAGCTGTTTTTT
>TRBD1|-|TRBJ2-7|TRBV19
CASQDRGTSSYEQYF
TGTGCCAGTCAGGACAGGGGGACGAGCTCCTACGAGCAGTACTTC
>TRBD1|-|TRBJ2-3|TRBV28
CASRMTGATDTQYF
TGTGCCAGCAGAATGACAGGGGCCACAGATACGCAGTATTTT
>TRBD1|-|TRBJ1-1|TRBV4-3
CASSQAMEQGVDTEAFF
TGCGCCAGCAGCCAGGCCATGGAGCAGGGGGTGGACACTGAAGCTTTCTTT
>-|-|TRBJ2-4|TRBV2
CASSGRSGLAKNIQYF
TGTGCCAGCAGTGGAAGAAGTGGGCTGGCCAAAAACATTCAGTACTTC
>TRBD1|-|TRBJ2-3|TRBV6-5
CASTRTGTSTDTQYF
TGTGCCAGCACCCGGACAGGGACTAGCACAGATACGCAGTATTTT
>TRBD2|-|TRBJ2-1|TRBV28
CASSLGGGIMRNEQFF
TGTGCCAGCAGTTTAGGGGGGGGGATTATGAGGAATGAGCAGTTCTTC
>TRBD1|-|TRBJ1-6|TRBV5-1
CASSKGQGVSPLHF
TGCGCCAGCAGCAAGGGACAGGGTGTATCACCCCTCCACTTT
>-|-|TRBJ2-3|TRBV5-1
CASRPTSDTQYF
TGCGCCAGCAGGCCGACATCAGATACGCAGTATTTT
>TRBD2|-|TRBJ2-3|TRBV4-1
CASSQTSGRGDTQYF
TGCGCCAGCAGCCAAACTAGCGGGAGAGGAGATACGCAGTATTTT
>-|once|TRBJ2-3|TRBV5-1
CASAVDSAGPGTDTQYF
TGCGCCAGCGCGGTGGACTCCGCAGGGCCCGGGACAGATACGCAGTATTTT
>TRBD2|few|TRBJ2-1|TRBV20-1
CSASNSGRAGGQFF
TGCAGTGCTAGTAACAGCGGGAGAGCCGGAGGGCAGTTCTTC
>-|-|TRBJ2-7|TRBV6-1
CASSEEVGSSYEQYF
TGTGCCAGCAGTGAAGAGGTAGGAAGCTCCTACGAGCAGTACTTC
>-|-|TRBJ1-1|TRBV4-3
CASSQVYRQNTEAFF
TGCGCCAGCAGCCAAGTTTACCGGCAGAACACTGAAGCTTTCTTT
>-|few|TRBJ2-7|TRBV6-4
CASSGPSGGLHEQYF
TGTGCCAGCAGTGGTCCTTCAGGCGGCCTCCACGAGCAGTACTTC
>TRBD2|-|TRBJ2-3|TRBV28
CASSTQIAGEDTQYF
TGTGCCAGCAGCACCCAGATAGCGGGAGAAGATACGCAGTATTTT